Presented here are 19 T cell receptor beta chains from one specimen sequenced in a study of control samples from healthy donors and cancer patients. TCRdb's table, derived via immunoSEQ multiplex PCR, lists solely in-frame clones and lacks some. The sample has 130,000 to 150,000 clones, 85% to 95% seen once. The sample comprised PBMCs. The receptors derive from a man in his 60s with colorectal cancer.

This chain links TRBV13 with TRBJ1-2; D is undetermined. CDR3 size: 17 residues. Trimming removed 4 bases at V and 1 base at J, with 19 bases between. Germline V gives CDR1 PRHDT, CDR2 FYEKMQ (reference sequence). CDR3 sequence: CASSSGHTGIYNYGYTF. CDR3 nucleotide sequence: TGTGCCAGCAGCTCGGGCCACACGGGGATCTATAACTATGGCTACACCTTC. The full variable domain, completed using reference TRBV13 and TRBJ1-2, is AAGVIQSPRHLIKEKRETATLKCYPIPRHDTVYWYQQGPGQDPQFLISFYEKMQSDKGSIPDRFSAQQFSDYHSELNMSSLELGDSALYFCASSSGHTGIYNYGYTFGSGTRLTVV.

CDR3 region: CASSSAPGMMNTEAFF. The CDR3 nucleotides read TGCGCCAGCAGCTCGGCCCCGGGGATGATGAACACTGAAGCTTTCTTT. The chain has TRBV5-1 and TRBJ1-1; D gene ambiguous. V gave up 3 bases and J gave up 0 bases, with 15 bases separating them. CDR1 and CDR2 (germline): SGHRS, YFSETQ. The CDR3 contains 16 residues. The whole variable domain, remainder taken from reference TRBV5-1 and TRBJ1-1, is KAGVTQTPRYLIKTRGQQVTLSCSPISGHRSVSWYQQTPGQGLQFLFEYFSETQRNKGNFPGRFSGRQFSNSRSEMNVSTLELGDSALYLCASSSAPGMMNTEAFFGQGTRLTVV.

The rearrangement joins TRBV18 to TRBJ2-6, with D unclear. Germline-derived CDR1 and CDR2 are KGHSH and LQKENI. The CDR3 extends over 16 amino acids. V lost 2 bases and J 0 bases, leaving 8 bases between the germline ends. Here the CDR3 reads CASSPVQSSGANVLTF. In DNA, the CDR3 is TGTGCCAGCTCACCAGTGCAGAGCTCTGGGGCCAACGTCCTGACTTTC.

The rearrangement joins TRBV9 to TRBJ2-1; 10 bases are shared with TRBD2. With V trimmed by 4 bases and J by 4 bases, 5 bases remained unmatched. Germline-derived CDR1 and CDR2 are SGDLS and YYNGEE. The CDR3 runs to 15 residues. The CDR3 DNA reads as TGTGCCAGCAGCTTTAGCGGGGGGCCTTACAATGAGCAGTTCTTC. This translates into CASSFSGGPYNEQFF. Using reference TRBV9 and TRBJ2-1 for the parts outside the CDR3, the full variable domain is DSGVTQTPKHLITATGQRVTLRCSPRSGDLSVYWYQQSLDQGLQFLIQYYNGEERAKGNILERFSAQQFPDLHSELNLSSLELGDSALYFCASSFSGGPYNEQFFGPGTRLTVL.

The CDR3 DNA reads as TGTGCCAGTATTCTAAGTGCTAGCAATCAGCCCCAGCATTTT. As protein: CASILSASNQPQHF. V gene TRBV19 combines with J gene TRBJ1-5; D remains ambiguous. The germline V and J ends were trimmed by 7 bases and 0 bases, with 10 bases remaining between them. This CDR3 is 14 amino acids long. The germline CDR1 and CDR2 sequences are LNHDA and SQIVND (reference sequence).

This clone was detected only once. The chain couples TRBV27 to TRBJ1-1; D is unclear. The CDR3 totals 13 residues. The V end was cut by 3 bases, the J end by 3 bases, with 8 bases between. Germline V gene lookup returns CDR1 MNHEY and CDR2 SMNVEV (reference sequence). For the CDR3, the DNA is TGTGCCAGCAGTTTTAACAGAGACACTGAAGCTTTCTTT. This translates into CASSFNRDTEAFF.

CDR3 region: CASSFSMFQGEAFF. CDR3 in DNA: TGTGCCAGCAGCTTTAGCATGTTTCAGGGTGAAGCTTTCTTT. The chain is built from TRBV7-9 and TRBJ1-1, with D possibly being TRBD1 (5 bases). The germline V gene has CDR1 SEHNR and CDR2 FQNEAQ (reference sequence). Trimming left V 3 bases short and J 7 bases short, with 15 bases between. There are 14 residues in the CDR3.

The CDR3 sequence is CASSTGTNWDTEAFF. CDR3 DNA: TGTGCCAGCAGCACCGGGACAAACTGGGACACTGAAGCTTTCTTT. This chain connects TRBV5-6 to TRBJ1-1; possible D gene TRBD1, 6 bases. This CDR3 contains 15 residues. Trimming took 4 bases from V and 3 from J, leaving 16 bases between them. Germline CDR1 is SGHDT and CDR2 is YYEEEE. Full variable domain (outside the CDR3, taken from reference TRBV5-6 and TRBJ1-1): DAGVTQSPTHLIKTRGQQVTLRCSPKSGHDTVSWYQQALGQGPQFIFQYYEEEERQRGNFPDRFSGHQFPNYSSELNVNALLLGDSALYLCASSTGTNWDTEAFFGQGTRLTVV.

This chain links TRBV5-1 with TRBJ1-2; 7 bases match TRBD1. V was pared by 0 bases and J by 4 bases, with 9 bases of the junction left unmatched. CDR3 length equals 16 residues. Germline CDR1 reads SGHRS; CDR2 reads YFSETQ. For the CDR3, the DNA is TGCGCCAGCAGCTTGGCCGGGGGACAGAACCTCTATGGCTACACCTTC. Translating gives CASSLAGGQNLYGYTF.

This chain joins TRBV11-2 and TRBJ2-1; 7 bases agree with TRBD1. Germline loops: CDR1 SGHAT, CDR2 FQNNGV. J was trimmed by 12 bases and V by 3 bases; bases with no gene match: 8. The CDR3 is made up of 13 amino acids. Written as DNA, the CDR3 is TGTGCCAGCAGCTTGGGCAGGGGGTCTGCGCAGTTCTTC. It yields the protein CASSLGRGSAQFF.

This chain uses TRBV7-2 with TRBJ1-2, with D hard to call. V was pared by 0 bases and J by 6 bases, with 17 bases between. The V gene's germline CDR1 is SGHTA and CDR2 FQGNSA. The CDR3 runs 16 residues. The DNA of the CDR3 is TGTGCCAGCAGCTTAGCAGGCACGACAATCGGTCATGGCTACACCTTC. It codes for CASSLAGTTIGHGYTF.

CDR3 nucleotides: TGTGCCAGCAGCCTCGGCTTGAACAATGAGCAGTTCTTC. Amino acid sequence: CASSLGLNNEQFF. The V gene is TRBV7-9, the J gene TRBJ2-1; unclear D gene. This CDR3 contains 13 residues. The germline V gene has CDR1 SEHNR and CDR2 FQNEAQ (reference sequence). V lost 5 bases to trimming and J lost 5 bases, with 10 bases between them.

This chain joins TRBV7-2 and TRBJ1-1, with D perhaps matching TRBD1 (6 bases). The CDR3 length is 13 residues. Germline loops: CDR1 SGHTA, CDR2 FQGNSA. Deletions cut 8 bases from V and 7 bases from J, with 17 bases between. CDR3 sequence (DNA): TGTGCCAGCCAGAATAGAGGGGGAGGTGAAGCTTTCTTT. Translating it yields CASQNRGGGEAFF.

This CDR3 reads CASRDRENTEAFF. DNA for the CDR3: TGTGCCAGCCGGGACAGGGAGAACACTGAAGCTTTCTTT. The V call is TRBV6-6, the J call TRBJ1-1; 9 nucleotides line up with TRBD1. The CDR3 is 13 residues long. Germline assignment: CDR1 MNHNY and CDR2 SVGAGI (reference sequence). Trimming removed 8 bases from V and 1 base from J; junction bases left unmatched: 2.

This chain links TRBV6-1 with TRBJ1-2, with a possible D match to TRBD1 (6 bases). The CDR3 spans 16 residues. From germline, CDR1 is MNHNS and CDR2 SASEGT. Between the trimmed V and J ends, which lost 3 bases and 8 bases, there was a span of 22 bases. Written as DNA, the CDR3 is TGTGCCAGCAGTGAGAGGGACGGTTTCGGGGGGGGCGGCTACACCTTC. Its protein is CASSERDGFGGGGYTF.

The DNA of the CDR3 is TGTGCCAGCCAAGAGGGTCCGGGCACTGAAGCTTTCTTT. Protein sequence: CASQEGPGTEAFF. V and J are TRBV12-3 or TRBV12-4 and TRBJ1-1, with D unclear. V dropped 8 bases and J dropped 4 bases, with 14 bases sitting between them. This CDR3 has 13 residues.

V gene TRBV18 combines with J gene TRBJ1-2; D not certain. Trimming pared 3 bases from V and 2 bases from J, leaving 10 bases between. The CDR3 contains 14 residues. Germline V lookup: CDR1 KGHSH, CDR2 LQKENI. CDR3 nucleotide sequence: TGTGCCAGCTCACCCGGCCAGGTCAACTATGGCTACACCTTC. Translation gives CASSPGQVNYGYTF.

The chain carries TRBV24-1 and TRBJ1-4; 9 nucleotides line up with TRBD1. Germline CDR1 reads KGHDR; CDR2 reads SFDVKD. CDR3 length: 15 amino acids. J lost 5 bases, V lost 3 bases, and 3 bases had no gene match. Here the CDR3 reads CATSDPGQGNEKLFF. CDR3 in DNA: TGTGCCACCAGTGATCCGGGACAGGGAAATGAAAAACTGTTTTTT.

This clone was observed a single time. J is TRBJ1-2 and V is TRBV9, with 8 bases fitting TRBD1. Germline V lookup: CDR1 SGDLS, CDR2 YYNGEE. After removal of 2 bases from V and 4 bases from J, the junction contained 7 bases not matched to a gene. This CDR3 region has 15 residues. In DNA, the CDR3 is TGTGCCAGCAGCGTCGGGGGAGACAGGGGCTATGGCTACACCTTC. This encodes CASSVGGDRGYGYTF. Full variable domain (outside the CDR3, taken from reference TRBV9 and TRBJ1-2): DSGVTQTPKHLITATGQRVTLRCSPRSGDLSVYWYQQSLDQGLQFLIQYYNGEERAKGNILERFSAQQFPDLHSELNLSSLELGDSALYFCASSVGGDRGYGYTFGSGTRLTVV.